This T cell receptor (beta chain) was sequenced in a study of PD-1 blockade in mismatch repair-deficient tumors. This table comes from immunoSEQ multiplex PCR, and its TCRdb copy is limited to in-frame clones, with some not included. The sample contains some 110,000 clones, 70% to 80% of which appear only once. Per germline, CDR1 SQVTM and CDR2 ANQGSEA. The CDR3 is 13 amino acids. Unmatched junction bases numbered 4, after V lost 3 bases and J lost 5 bases. This chain joins TRBV29-1 and TRBJ2-5, with 9 positions matching TRBD2. The TCR sequence derives from an adult with mismatch repair-deficient cancer. Here the sequenced sample was peripheral blood, taken 60 to 65 weeks after starting pembrolizumab. CDR3 DNA: TGCAGCGTTGAGGCTAGCGGGAAGGAGACCCAGTACTTC. It codes for CSVEASGKETQYF.